The next 31 T cell receptor beta chains were all read from a single sample in a study of CD8 T cells in ankylosing spondylitis. For these TCRs, the target antigens are not known. From the 5' RACE reads, TCRdb called clonotypes with MiXCR, one entry per CDR3 protein. The sample shows a few hundred thousand distinct CDR3 sequences, about 13% of them seen only once. Study findings and constraints: Blood from ankylosing spondylitis patients appeared to carry a characteristic roughly 8-variant TCR beta motif.

Specimen: blood, either unsorted or a sorted T cell fraction (not recorded which). The receptor source for this set is a male donor with ankylosing spondylitis.

V usage is TRBV6-2 or TRBV6-3 and J usage is TRBJ2-7, with a possible D match to TRBD1 (6 bases). The V gene lost 5 bases and the J gene lost 0 bases, with 17 bases spanning the gap. The CDR3 spans 16 residues. Germline loops: CDR1 MNHEY, CDR2 SVGEGT. The CDR3 spells CASSDPGQHSSYEQYF. The CDR3 DNA sequence: TGTGCCAGCAGTGACCCCGGACAGCATTCCTCCTACGAGCAGTACTTC.

This clonotype has more than one count but fewer than ten. J is TRBJ1-1 and V is TRBV3-1, with TRBD1 as a possible D gene (6 bases). Germline V gene sequence: CDR1 LGHDT, CDR2 YNNKEL (reference sequence). The CDR3 loop spans 16 amino acids. Trimming left V 5 bases short and J 5 bases short, with 21 bases between. As DNA, the CDR3 is TGTGCCAGCAGCACGCTCGGGGGGGCTATAGGGACTGAAGCTTTCTTT. It is translated as CASSTLGGAIGTEAFF.

This chain connects TRBV29-1 to TRBJ2-2; no clear D gene. CDR1 is SQVTM and CDR2 is ANQGSEA in the germline V gene. The CDR3 loop spans 14 amino acids. The V gene lost 6 bases and the J gene lost 3 bases, with 14 bases spanning the gap. The CDR3 here is CSVSLGADTGELFF. The CDR3 region has the DNA TGCAGCGTCTCGCTGGGCGCGGACACCGGGGAGCTGTTTTTT.

This clonotype was recorded many times. The chain uses TRBV29-1 and TRBJ2-3; a possible D gene is TRBD2 (5 bases). Germline lookup yields CDR1 SQVTM and CDR2 ANQGSEA. This CDR3 comprises 15 residues. V gave up 1 base and J gave up 0 bases, with 11 bases separating them. In nucleotides, the CDR3 is TGCAGCGTTGAAGGAGTGACTACTAGCACAGATACGCAGTATTTT. This gives the protein CSVEGVTTSTDTQYF.

This clonotype was observed a handful of times. The chain joins TRBV20-1 to TRBJ2-2, with a weak D call TRBD2 (6 bases). Germline-derived CDR1 and CDR2 are DFQATT and SNEGSKA (reference sequence). Between the trimmed V and J ends, which lost 2 bases and 4 bases, there was a span of 11 bases. The CDR3 has 14 residues. The CDR3 reads CSARNTRGTGELFF. The CDR3 DNA is TGCAGTGCTAGAAACACGCGGGGCACCGGGGAGCTGTTTTTT.

The chain combines TRBV24-1 with TRBJ2-2, with TRBD1 matching 10 bases. Germline V gene sequence: CDR1 KGHDR, CDR2 SFDVKD. There are 16 residues in the CDR3. The ends lost 7 bases at V and 6 bases at J; junction bases unmatched: 10. The CDR3 sequence: CATSSLGTGDAGELFF. CDR3 DNA: TGTGCCACCAGCTCCCTTGGGACAGGGGATGCCGGGGAGCTGTTTTTT.

This clonotype was found many times. The chain carries TRBV12-3 or TRBV12-4 and TRBJ2-1; 11 nucleotides line up with TRBD2. V lost 8 bases, J lost 8 bases, and 14 bases stayed unmatched. CDR3 length: 16 amino acids. In DNA form, the CDR3 reads TGTGCCAGCGGGAGGGGACTAGCGGCCTTAGCTGATGAGCAGTTCTTC. As protein: CASGRGLAALADEQFF.

The V and J genes are TRBV11-2 and TRBJ1-2; the D gene is possibly TRBD1 (6 bases). Germline CDR1 is SGHAT and CDR2 is FQNNGV. Trimming removed 5 bases at V and 1 base at J, with 17 bases between. The CDR3 is 16 residues long. CDR3 sequence reads: CASSNLRTVLNYGYTF. CDR3 in DNA: TGTGCCAGCAGCAACCTAAGGACAGTGCTTAACTATGGCTACACCTTC. The full variable domain, rest sourced from reference TRBV11-2 and TRBJ1-2, is EAGVAQSPRYKIIEKRQSVAFWCNPISGHATLYWYQQILGQGPKLLIQFQNNGVVDDSQLPKDRFSAERLKGVDSTLKIQPAKLEDSAVYLCASSNLRTVLNYGYTFGSGTRLTVV.

This clonotype has only a few counts. The chain has TRBV29-1 and TRBJ2-6; D uncertain. The CDR3 consists of 15 residues. V was trimmed by 2 bases and J by 2 bases, leaving 10 bases between them. Germline V CDR1 and CDR2: SQVTM, ANQGSEA. This CDR3 reads CSVEFNNAGANVLTF. DNA of the CDR3: TGCAGCGTTGAATTTAACAACGCTGGGGCCAACGTCCTGACTTTC. Full variable domain (missing parts from reference TRBV29-1 and TRBJ2-6): SAVISQKPSRDICQRGTSLTIQCQVDSQVTMMFWYRQQPGQSLTLIATANQGSEATYESGFVIDKFPISRPNLTFSTLTVSNMSPEDSSIYLCSVEFNNAGANVLTFGAGSRLTVL.

V usage is TRBV7-6 and J usage is TRBJ2-6; the D gene is possibly TRBD1 (5 bases). Per the germline V gene, CDR1 is SGHVS and CDR2 is FNYEAQ. The V gene lost 1 base and the J gene lost 0 bases, with 10 bases spanning the gap. The CDR3 covers 17 residues. The CDR3 loop reads CASSLGAGNSGANVLTF. The CDR3 DNA sequence: TGTGCCAGCAGCTTAGGAGCAGGGAACTCTGGGGCCAACGTCCTGACTTTC.

In nucleotides, the CDR3 is TGTGCCAGTAGTATACCGGGCGGGACTACCGGCAATGAGCAGTTCTTC. As protein: CASSIPGGTTGNEQFF. The chain recombines TRBV19 with TRBJ2-1; the match to TRBD2 covers 7 bases. Germline loops: CDR1 LNHDA, CDR2 SQIVND (reference sequence). Trimming cost V 2 bases and J 6 bases; bases outside gene matches: 10. The length of the CDR3 is 16 residues.

This clonotype was counted at least ten times. V gene TRBV30 combines with J gene TRBJ2-1; D may match TRBD1 or TRBD2 (5 bases each). CDR3 length: 13 amino acids. Germline lookup yields CDR1 GTSNPN and CDR2 SVGIG (reference sequence). The V end lost 2 bases, the J end lost 5 bases, and 10 bases lay between the germline ends. In DNA, the CDR3 is TGTGCCTGGAGTCAGGGACCCAACAATGAGCAGTTCTTC. Translated: CAWSQGPNNEQFF.

The table lists this clonotype with many counts. The V gene is TRBV20-1, the J gene TRBJ1-5; 8 bases line up with TRBD1. From germline, CDR1 is DFQATT and CDR2 SNEGSKA (reference sequence). The CDR3 length is 16 residues. The V segment lost 4 bases and the J segment 0 bases; nucleotides outside the gene matches: 8. DNA for the CDR3: TGCAGTGCTATAGTGGCAGGGGGCATTAGCAATCAGCCCCAGCATTTT. It codes for CSAIVAGGISNQPQHF.

A few counts support this clonotype. The gene calls are TRBV20-1 and TRBJ2-1, with D perhaps TRBD1 or TRBD2 (5 bases each). Trimming cost V 3 bases and J 4 bases, with 13 bases left between them. The CDR3 length is 14 residues. Germline-derived CDR1 and CDR2 are DFQATT and SNEGSKA (reference sequence). The DNA of the CDR3 is TGCAGTGCTAGGGCCGGGACGACTTACAATGAGCAGTTCTTC. This translates into CSARAGTTYNEQFF.

The J gene is TRBJ2-3, the V gene TRBV11-3; D unclear. The V end lost 5 bases, the J end lost 2 bases, and 8 bases lay between the germline ends. Germline CDR1 reads SGHNT; CDR2 reads YENEEA. This CDR3 spans 13 amino acids. The CDR3 DNA is TGTGCCAGCAGCGCCCACATCACAGATACGCAGTATTTT. This translates into CASSAHITDTQYF. Combining the CDR3 with reference TRBV11-3 and TRBJ2-3 gives the whole variable domain EAGVVQSPRYKIIEKKQPVAFWCNPISGHNTLYWYLQNLGQGPELLIRYENEEAVDDSQLPKDRFSAERLKGVDSTLKIQPAELGDSAVYLCASSAHITDTQYFGPGTRLTVL.

This rearrangement joins TRBV29-1 to TRBJ2-3, with D uncertain. V lost 1 base and J 1 base, leaving 6 bases between the germline ends. The CDR3 is made up of 13 amino acids. Germline loops: CDR1 SQVTM, CDR2 ANQGSEA. The CDR3 spells CSVEGMGTDTQYF. CDR3 bases: TGCAGCGTTGAAGGGATGGGCACAGATACGCAGTATTTT.

This clonotype was seen more than once but under ten times. The chain is built from TRBV20-1 and TRBJ2-1; 11 bases align to TRBD2. CDR1 is DFQATT and CDR2 is SNEGSKA in the germline V gene (reference sequence). The CDR3 has 15 residues. V lost 4 bases to trimming and J lost 10 bases; unmatched junction nucleotides: 12. Here the CDR3 DNA reads TGCAGTGCTACTAAACTAGCGGGAGTTGGGGGGGAGCAGTTCTTC. Its protein product is CSATKLAGVGGEQFF.

The chain is built from TRBV6-1 and TRBJ2-1, with a weak D call TRBD2 (6 bases). CDR1 and CDR2 (germline): MNHNS, SASEGT. The CDR3 is 14 residues long. V was trimmed by 8 bases and J by 8 bases, leaving 19 bases between them. CDR3 amino acids: CASSKAGDIDEQFF. The CDR3 nucleotides read TGTGCCAGCTCTAAAGCGGGTGATATCGATGAGCAGTTCTTC.

The V and J genes are TRBV7-2 and TRBJ1-2; D unclear. Germline CDR1 reads SGHTA; CDR2 reads FQGNSA. V was shortened by 7 bases and J by 8 bases, with 17 bases between the two germline ends. The CDR3 runs 13 residues. In DNA, the CDR3 is TGTGCCAGCATCATGCTTAATAAAGGCGGCTACACCTTC. Protein sequence: CASIMLNKGGYTF.

The chain couples TRBV9 to TRBJ2-1; 8 nucleotides agree with TRBD2. V lost 0 bases to trimming and J lost 0 bases; unmatched junction nucleotides: 2. CDR1 and CDR2 (germline): SGDLS, YYNGEE. The CDR3 contains 16 residues. DNA of the CDR3: TGTGCCAGCAGCGTAGCGGGGGGGAGCTCCTACAATGAGCAGTTCTTC. It translates to CASSVAGGSSYNEQFF.

The chain uses TRBV7-8 and TRBJ1-6; TRBD1 matches at 9 bases. Unmatched junction bases numbered 13, after V lost 2 bases and J lost 11 bases. The CDR3 sequence is 17 residues long. Germline CDR1 reads SGHVS; CDR2 reads FQNEAQ. The CDR3 DNA follows: TGTGCCAGCAGCTTAACCCCGGGACAGGGTTTCGGCGCACCCCTCCACTTT. As protein: CASSLTPGQGFGAPLHF.

This clonotype was detected many times. The rearrangement uses TRBV12-3 or TRBV12-4 and TRBJ2-1; 11 bases fit TRBD2. The junction had 5 bases not matched to a gene; V was cut back by 5 bases and J by 2 bases. This CDR3 contains 16 residues. This CDR3 is CASSRLAGGPYNEQFF. CDR3 coding DNA: TGTGCCAGCAGTCGTTTAGCGGGAGGGCCCTACAATGAGCAGTTCTTC.

The chain combines TRBV2 with TRBJ2-3; TRBD2 aligns across 11 bases. This CDR3 comprises 16 residues. The germline CDR1 and CDR2 sequences are SNHLY and FYNNEI. J was trimmed by 3 bases and V by 5 bases; bases with no gene match: 7. The CDR3 bases are TGTGCCAGCAGTCCACCGGGACTAGCGGTGACAGATACGCAGTATTTT. Translating it yields CASSPPGLAVTDTQYF. Looking up the rest from reference TRBV2 and TRBJ2-3 gives the full variable domain: EPEVTQTPSHQVTQMGQEVILRCVPISNHLYFYWYRQILGQKVEFLVSFYNNEISEKSEIFDDQFSVERPDGSNFTLKIRSTKLEDSAMYFCASSPPGLAVTDTQYFGPGTRLTVL.

The V call is TRBV5-1, the J call TRBJ1-1; D is ambiguous. Trimming stripped 0 bases from V and 2 bases from J, with 8 bases between. This CDR3 spans 14 amino acids. Per the germline V gene, CDR1 is SGHRS and CDR2 is YFSETQ. The CDR3 DNA reads as TGCGCCAGCAGCTTGGGAGGATTTAACACTGAAGCTTTCTTT. This encodes CASSLGGFNTEAFF.

This chain links TRBV7-9 with TRBJ1-1; 7 bases are a match to TRBD1. V was clipped by 0 bases and J by 11 bases; unmatched bases: 9. This CDR3 comprises 14 residues. Germline V CDR1 and CDR2: SEHNR, FQNEAQ (reference sequence). The CDR3 protein is CASSLAGEGAVAFF. CDR3 bases: TGTGCCAGCAGCTTAGCGGGGGAGGGGGCTGTGGCTTTCTTT.

J is TRBJ1-2 and V is TRBV5-1, with 9 bases aligning to TRBD1. Looked up from germline, CDR1 is SGHRS and CDR2 is YFSETQ. The CDR3 contains 16 residues. V gave up 3 bases and J gave up 0 bases; unmatched junction bases: 6. For the CDR3, the DNA is TGCGCCAGCAGCTGGGGACAGGGTACATCTAACTATGGCTACACCTTC. Amino acids: CASSWGQGTSNYGYTF.

The rearrangement joins TRBV15 to TRBJ2-1; TRBD2 aligns across 10 bases. Germline V lookup: CDR1 LNHNV, CDR2 YYDKDF (reference sequence). Trimming removed 1 base from V and 7 bases from J; junction bases left unmatched: 7. The CDR3 is made up of 16 amino acids. As DNA, the CDR3 is TGTGCCACCAGCAGAGCCCCTAGCGGGAGTGTGAATGAGCAGTTCTTC. It codes for CATSRAPSGSVNEQFF.

This clonotype has just a few counts. The chain couples TRBV7-9 to TRBJ2-7, with D perhaps TRBD1 (6 bases). Trimming removed 8 bases at V and 0 bases at J, with 14 bases between. CDR1 is SEHNR and CDR2 is FQNEAQ in the germline V gene (reference sequence). The CDR3 runs 14 residues. The CDR3 bases are TGTGCCAGCCTTTCAGACAGGAGCTCCTACGAGCAGTACTTC. It specifies CASLSDRSSYEQYF.

The rearrangement uses TRBV19 and TRBJ2-3; tentatively, D is TRBD2 (5 bases). The V and J ends lost 7 bases and 5 bases respectively, with 16 bases between them. The CDR3 runs to 14 residues. Per the germline V gene, CDR1 is LNHDA and CDR2 is SQIVND (reference sequence). CDR3 protein: CASTSGRAGDTQYF. For the CDR3, the DNA is TGTGCCAGTACCTCCGGCCGGGCGGGAGATACGCAGTATTTT.

This clonotype was detected many times. The chain carries TRBV10-3 and TRBJ1-6; TRBD1 matches at 7 bases. Trimming at V came to 11 bases and at J to 10 bases, leaving 8 bases not matched to a gene. The length of the CDR3 is 12 residues. Germline lookup yields CDR1 ENHRY and CDR2 SYGVKD. CDR3 bases: TGTGCCTCCCAAGGGGGCAGGTCACCCCTCCACTTT. Residues: CASQGGRSPLHF.

Only a few counts were recorded for this clonotype. The V and J genes are TRBV5-1 and TRBJ1-2; a weak D match, TRBD1 (6 bases). Trimming cost V 6 bases and J 4 bases, with 19 bases left between them. CDR3 size: 15 residues. Germline V gives CDR1 SGHRS, CDR2 YFSETQ. The CDR3 coding sequence is TGCGCCAGCATGCCAGGGGACGGAGGGTTCTATGGCTACACCTTC. Its translation: CASMPGDGGFYGYTF.